These 27 T cell receptor beta chains were sequenced from one sample in a study of cytomegalovirus exposure and HLA in healthy donors. Vbeta (60) and Jbeta (13) primers were used in the PCR. TCRdb's table, derived via immunoSEQ multiplex PCR, lists solely in-frame clones and lacks some. The table has some 45,000 clones, roughly half seen once. The sequencing input was PBMCs. The source of these receptors is a human donor in good health.

Only a few counts were recorded for this clone. The chain uses TRBV28 and TRBJ2-1, with 11 bases lining up with TRBD2. The CDR3 is made up of 17 amino acids. V trimming: 2 bases; J trimming: 3 bases; junction bases outside the gene matches: 6. CDR1 is MDHEN, CDR2 SYDVKM, per germline. The CDR3 DNA reads TGTGCCAGCAGTTTACGACTAGCGGGGAAGTACTACAATGAGCAGTTCTTC. Its protein is CASSLRLAGKYYNEQFF.

V gene TRBV10-3 combines with J gene TRBJ2-1; 14 bases map to TRBD2. The ends lost 5 bases at V and 6 bases at J; junction bases unmatched: 6. Per germline, CDR1 ENHRY and CDR2 SYGVKD. There are 16 residues in the CDR3. DNA of the CDR3: TGTGCCATCAGTAGACTAGCGGGAGGGCAAAGCAATGAGCAGTTCTTC. Translating gives CAISRLAGGQSNEQFF.

The rearrangement uses TRBV4-2 and TRBJ2-7; TRBD2 matches 9 bases. Germline V lookup: CDR1 LGHNA, CDR2 YNFKEQ. The CDR3 is made up of 17 amino acids. Trimming removed 2 bases from V and 5 bases from J; junction bases left unmatched: 13. CDR3 coding DNA: TGTGCCAGCAGCCAAATCGATTTTAGCGGGAGTGTCCACGAGCAGTACTTC. Its translation is CASSQIDFSGSVHEQYF.

This clone turned up a few times. The chain uses TRBV28 and TRBJ1-3; 7 nucleotides match TRBD1. This CDR3 spans 15 amino acids. The germline V gene encodes CDR1 MDHEN and CDR2 SYDVKM. With V trimmed by 8 bases and J by 0 bases, 7 bases remained unmatched. CDR3 region: CASALRDSSGNTIYF. The DNA for the CDR3 is TGTGCCAGCGCCCTGAGGGACAGCTCTGGAAACACCATATATTTT. The whole variable domain, remainder taken from reference TRBV28 and TRBJ1-3, is DVKVTQSSRYLVKRTGEKVFLECVQDMDHENMFWYRQDPGLGLRLIYFSYDVKMKEKGDIPEGYSVSREKKERFSLILESASTNQTSMYLCASALRDSSGNTIYFGEGSWLTVV.

CDR3 amino acids: CASSVGGLAGGKETQYF. As DNA, the CDR3 is TGTGCCAGCAGCGTAGGAGGGCTAGCGGGGGGCAAAGAGACCCAGTACTTC. The V call is TRBV9, the J call TRBJ2-5, with 11 positions matching TRBD2. Per germline, CDR1 SGDLS and CDR2 YYNGEE. Germline trimming cut 0 bases from V and 3 bases from J; bases unmatched to any gene: 7. The CDR3 length is 17 residues. Combining the CDR3 with reference TRBV9 and TRBJ2-5 gives the whole variable domain DSGVTQTPKHLITATGQRVTLRCSPRSGDLSVYWYQQSLDQGLQFLIQYYNGEERAKGNILERFSAQQFPDLHSELNLSSLELGDSALYFCASSVGGLAGGKETQYFGPGTRLLVL.

This clone appeared a few times. The chain uses TRBV30 and TRBJ2-1; no reliable D call. Per germline, CDR1 GTSNPN and CDR2 SVGIG (reference sequence). CDR3 length: 12 amino acids. V was shortened by 0 bases and J by 12 bases, with 12 bases between the two germline ends. CDR3 region: CAWSVTPVMQFF. The CDR3 DNA reads TGTGCCTGGAGTGTAACGCCAGTCATGCAGTTCTTC.

V is TRBV7-8 and J is TRBJ1-5, with TRBD1 matching 7 bases. Trimming took 5 bases from V and 0 from J; bases not matched to a gene: 7. The germline V gene encodes CDR1 SGHVS and CDR2 FQNEAQ. This CDR3 spans 16 amino acids. The DNA of the CDR3 is TGTGCCAGCAGCGCCACAGGGGCTTATAGCAATCAGCCCCAGCATTTT. Protein product: CASSATGAYSNQPQHF.

The chain couples TRBV7-9 to TRBJ2-2; D is perhaps TRBD1 (5 bases). V was pared by 5 bases and J by 4 bases, with 8 bases between. The germline V gene encodes CDR1 SEHNR and CDR2 FQNEAQ (reference sequence). This CDR3 is built from 13 residues. CDR3 amino acids: CASSPTVTGELFF. The CDR3 DNA reads as TGTGCCAGCAGCCCGACAGTCACCGGGGAGCTGTTTTTT.

This chain uses TRBV18 with TRBJ2-3; 8 bases map to TRBD2. The V gene end was trimmed by 3 bases and the J gene end by 2 bases; junction bases not matched to a gene: 7. The germline CDR1 and CDR2 sequences are KGHSH and LQKENI. The CDR3 sequence is 16 residues long. DNA of the CDR3: TGTGCCAGCTCACCCCCTTCAGCGGGGGTCACAGATACGCAGTATTTT. Translation: CASSPPSAGVTDTQYF. Together with reference TRBV18 and TRBJ2-3, the CDR3 gives the full variable domain: NAGVMQNPRHLVRRRGQEARLRCSPMKGHSHVYWYRQLPEEGLKFMVYLQKENIIDESGMPKERFSAEFPKEGPSILRIQQVVRGDSAAYFCASSPPSAGVTDTQYFGPGTRLTVL.

The sample holds one count of this clone. The chain carries TRBV9 and TRBJ2-1, with a possible D match to TRBD1 (5 bases). The germline CDR1 and CDR2 sequences are SGDLS and YYNGEE. Trimming removed 4 bases at V and 5 bases at J, with 7 bases between. This CDR3 contains 12 residues. The CDR3 bases are TGTGCCAGCAGCCTACAGGACAATGAGCAGTTCTTC. Protein sequence: CASSLQDNEQFF.

The J gene is TRBJ1-2, the V gene TRBV5-6; TRBD1 is a possible D gene (6 bases). Germline lookup yields CDR1 SGHDT and CDR2 YYEEEE. The CDR3 is made up of 17 amino acids. V gave up 1 base and J gave up 6 bases, with 22 bases separating them. CDR3 in amino acids: CASSLRFRGGIDNGYTF. In DNA, the CDR3 is TGTGCCAGCAGCTTGAGGTTTCGGGGGGGCATCGACAATGGCTACACCTTC.

This clone was seen a few times. J is TRBJ2-2 and V is TRBV7-8, with D possibly being TRBD2 (6 bases). V was cut by 5 bases and J by 0 bases, with 13 bases left in between. This CDR3 contains 16 residues. Germline loops: CDR1 SGHVS, CDR2 FQNEAQ. CDR3 region: CASSRGVVANTGELFF. The CDR3 DNA follows: TGTGCCAGCAGCCGCGGGGTGGTCGCGAACACCGGGGAGCTGTTTTTT.

This clone came up a few times. V is TRBV7-9 and J is TRBJ2-4, with 8 nucleotides matching TRBD1. The germline gives CDR1 SEHNR, CDR2 FQNEAQ (reference sequence). V was clipped by 5 bases and J by 6 bases; unmatched bases: 3. The CDR3 loop spans 13 amino acids. CDR3 in amino acids: CASSPGGGNIQYF. CDR3 DNA: TGTGCCAGCAGCCCAGGGGGCGGAAACATTCAGTACTTC. Drawing the rest from reference TRBV7-9 and TRBJ2-4, the complete variable domain is DTGVSQNPRHKITKRGQNVTFRCDPISEHNRLYWYRQTLGQGPEFLTYFQNEAQLEKSRLLSDRFSAERPKGSFSTLEIQRTEQGDSAMYLCASSPGGGNIQYFGAGTRLSVL.

This clone has just a few counts. The V gene is TRBV14, the J gene TRBJ2-7, with 8 bases that match TRBD1. The CDR3 length is 15 residues. CDR1 SGHDN and CDR2 FVKESK come from the germline V gene. V shed 4 bases and J 2 bases; nucleotides not matched to a gene: 7. CDR3 DNA: TGTGCCAGCAGCCCCTCCTGGGACAGGCCCTACGAGCAGTACTTC. It specifies CASSPSWDRPYEQYF. The entire variable domain, with the rest obtained from reference TRBV14 and TRBJ2-7, is as follows: EAGVTQFPSHSVIEKGQTVTLRCDPISGHDNLYWYRRVMGKEIKFLLHFVKESKQDESGMPNNRFLAERTGGTYSTLKVQPAELEDSGVYFCASSPSWDRPYEQYFGPGTRLTVT.

This clone occurred a few times. The rearrangement joins TRBV2 to TRBJ1-2; 7 bases are a match to TRBD1. The CDR3 extends over 13 amino acids. The trim removed 7 bases at V and 4 bases at J, leaving 6 bases unmatched. Germline CDR1 reads SNHLY; CDR2 reads FYNNEI. The CDR3 DNA follows: TGTGCCAGCAAGGGGGACAGCCTCTATGGCTACACCTTC. Translation: CASKGDSLYGYTF.

V is TRBV18 and J is TRBJ2-7; 12 positions match TRBD2. CDR3 length equals 15 residues. V lost 2 bases to trimming and J lost 4 bases; unmatched junction nucleotides: 3. Germline values: CDR1 KGHSH, CDR2 LQKENI. The CDR3 reads CASSPGLAGFYEQYF. The CDR3 region has the DNA TGTGCCAGCTCACCAGGACTAGCGGGATTTTACGAGCAGTACTTC.

This chain uses TRBV7-9 with TRBJ2-3; 10 positions agree with TRBD2. Germline values: CDR1 SEHNR, CDR2 FQNEAQ (reference sequence). V lost 4 bases to trimming and J lost 6 bases; unmatched junction nucleotides: 7. The CDR3 length is 15 residues. The CDR3, as DNA: TGTGCCAGCAGCTCCCCTAGCGGGGGAAGGGATACGCAGTATTTT. Its protein is CASSSPSGGRDTQYF.

This chain links TRBV30 with TRBJ1-2; a possible D gene is TRBD1 (5 bases). This CDR3 is built from 14 residues. CDR1 and CDR2 from the germline V gene are GTSNPN and SVGIG (reference sequence). V was trimmed by 3 bases and J by 2 bases, leaving 13 bases between them. The CDR3 nucleotides are TGTGCCTGGAGCCCGGGAGGGGCAAACTATGGCTACACCTTC. Residues: CAWSPGGANYGYTF.

The rearrangement joins TRBV7-9 to TRBJ2-7, with D maybe TRBD2 (6 bases). This CDR3 is 12 amino acids long. Germline assignment: CDR1 SEHNR and CDR2 FQNEAQ (reference sequence). Deletions cut 7 bases from V and 3 bases from J, with 10 bases between. The CDR3 DNA reads as TGTGCCAGCATCGCGCGGGGCTACGAGCAGTACTTC. Residues: CASIARGYEQYF.

This clone showed up just a few times. The V call is TRBV29-1, the J call TRBJ2-6; 8 nucleotides agree with TRBD1. With V trimmed by 4 bases and J by 2 bases, 1 base remained unmatched. The length of the CDR3 is 14 residues. Germline values: CDR1 SQVTM, CDR2 ANQGSEA. The CDR3 nucleotides read TGCAGCGTTGGGACAGGGACTGGGGCCAACGTCCTGACTTTC. Amino acid sequence: CSVGTGTGANVLTF.

The chain combines TRBV28 with TRBJ2-7; 8 nucleotides agree with TRBD1. The J segment lost 3 bases and the V segment lost 2 bases, leaving 9 bases of the junction unmatched. Germline CDR1 MDHEN, CDR2 SYDVKM. The CDR3 runs to 16 residues. The CDR3 reads CASSLQGQAPYYEQYF. The CDR3 nucleotides are TGTGCCAGCAGTTTACAGGGACAGGCCCCTTACTACGAGCAGTACTTC.

This clone was seen only a few times. The chain couples TRBV29-1 to TRBJ2-5; TRBD2 might be the D (6 bases). Germline lookup yields CDR1 SQVTM and CDR2 ANQGSEA. CDR3 length equals 13 residues. Trimming cost V 7 bases and J 1 base, with 13 bases left between them. CDR3 protein: CSAWRGPQETQYF. Written as DNA, the CDR3 is TGCAGCGCCTGGCGGGGCCCCCAAGAGACCCAGTACTTC.

This chain joins TRBV14 and TRBJ1-1; unclear D gene. Trimming stripped 1 base from V and 3 bases from J, with 15 bases between. Looked up from germline, CDR1 is SGHDN and CDR2 is FVKESK. The CDR3 has 16 amino acids. CDR3 protein: CASSQGGLGGHTEAFF. The DNA of the CDR3 is TGTGCCAGCAGCCAAGGAGGGTTGGGAGGTCACACTGAAGCTTTCTTT.

V usage is TRBV6-1 and J usage is TRBJ2-6; D gene ambiguous. The germline V gene encodes CDR1 MNHNS and CDR2 SASEGT. Trimming removed 3 bases at V and 0 bases at J, with 3 bases between. The CDR3 is 14 residues long. The CDR3 DNA reads TGTGCCAGCAGTGACAACTCTGGGGCCAACGTCCTGACTTTC. It yields the protein CASSDNSGANVLTF.

V is TRBV10-3 and J is TRBJ2-4; the match to TRBD1 covers 8 bases. J was trimmed by 6 bases and V by 10 bases; bases with no gene match: 5. Germline-derived CDR1 and CDR2 are ENHRY and SYGVKD. CDR3 length: 12 amino acids. CDR3 region: CATQGAGNIQYF. The CDR3 nucleotides read TGTGCCACCCAGGGGGCGGGAAACATTCAGTACTTC.

This clone was observed a handful of times. This chain links TRBV7-8 with TRBJ2-1, with 7 bases that match TRBD1. Germline-derived CDR1 and CDR2 are SGHVS and FQNEAQ. The length of the CDR3 is 15 residues. With 2 bases clipped from V and 3 bases from J, the junction kept 4 bases outside the gene matches. The CDR3 sequence: CASSLMRQGYNEQFF. The CDR3 nucleotides read TGTGCCAGCAGCTTAATGCGACAGGGCTACAATGAGCAGTTCTTC.

The chain links TRBV10-2 to TRBJ1-5; 7 nucleotides agree with TRBD1. Trimming cost V 8 bases and J 8 bases; bases outside gene matches: 6. Germline V gene data show CDR1 as WSHSY and CDR2 as SAAADI. The CDR3 covers 12 residues. CDR3 in DNA: TGCGCCAGCGGCGACAGGGACAAGCCCCAGCATTTT. It yields the protein CASGDRDKPQHF.